The present T cell receptor beta chain was sequenced within a study of blood T cell repertoires in COVID-19 (TCRdb year 2020). In the study overall: Samples from collaborators originated in the United States, Italy and Spain and spanned both the acute and convalescent phases of COVID-19. The prospective study material was composed of cDNA or gDNA derived from T cells, B-cell-depleted T cells, or PBMCs. Subjects who had been exposed to COVID-19, were actively infected with it, or had recovered from it provided the deeply sampled blood TCRbeta repertoires that made up the dataset. The repertoires were released in a freely available public database meant as a resource for research on the immune response to SARS-CoV-2. The samples were drawn from the first 160 participants of the ongoing ImmuneRACE study and from about 1,200 subjects provided by 6 global collaborators. A de-identified subject ID, COVID-19 status, age in years and sex were almost always included in the sample metadata. Where available, HLA class I and class II types were taken from metadata supplied by the sample provider and were not determined by assay-based typing. General study outcomes and caveats: The quantity of clinical and demographic metadata differed by source and by participant and was supplied without curation.

The germline V gene specifies SGHRS as CDR1 and YFSETQ as CDR2. The CDR3 spans 16 residues, from the cysteine through the phenylalanine. The DNA shown is the 48-base CDR3, in frame from base 1. Clipping removes 2 bases from V and 3 bases from J, with 6 as the unmatched junction base count. In Seattle, one collaborating source enrolled patients while the infection was active and tracked those patients longitudinally over the course of disease. The collaborating institutions used their own protocols to collect whole blood in K2EDTA tubes. For TCRbeta analysis, collaborators shipped samples as frozen whole blood, isolated PBMCs, or DNA extracted from either of those sample types. For this clone: Its recognized antigen is unknown. No much larger clone is present one base from it, and per-base qualities are unavailable.

TCRbeta CDR3 regions were amplified from genomic DNA by means of the immunoSEQ Assay, a bias-controlled multiplex PCR. On the authors' methods: Nucleated cell counts per sample were estimated from amplification of reference gene primers within the assay. To quantify the absolute abundance of each unique TCRbeta CDR3 rearrangement, sequence reads were collapsed and filtered. For each sample, productive Simpson clonality was calculated by taking the square root of Simpson's diversity index across productive rearrangements. The clones in this table, taken by TCRdb from immuneACCESS, are in-frame only. Not every clone is retained; where verified, under half of the shortfall comes from an unresolved V gene, and the cause of the rest is unknown. Clone size and the V and J calls come from that table; the DNA yielded D and trimming. This sample gives some 320,000 clones in total; 89% of them show up just once. The ten most abundant clones make up around 10% of the sample.

The source material was peripheral blood. The clonotype originates from a woman aged 25-40 years with COVID-19, enrolled during active disease. In this chain, TRBV5-1 is recombined with TRBJ2-1, with 9 middle bases fitting TRBD2. For the CDR3, the sequence is CASSFKRGAIYNEQFF. The nucleotide sequence reads TGCGCCAGCAGCTTTAAGCGGGGGGCCATCTACAATGAGCAGTTCTTC.